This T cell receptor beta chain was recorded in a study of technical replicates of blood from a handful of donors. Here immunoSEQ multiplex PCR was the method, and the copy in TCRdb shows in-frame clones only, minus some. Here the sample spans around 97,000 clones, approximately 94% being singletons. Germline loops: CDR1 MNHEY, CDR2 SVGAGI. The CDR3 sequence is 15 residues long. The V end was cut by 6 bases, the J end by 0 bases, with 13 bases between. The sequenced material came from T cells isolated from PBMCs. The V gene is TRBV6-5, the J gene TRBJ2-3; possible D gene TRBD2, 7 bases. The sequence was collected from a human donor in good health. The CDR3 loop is CASRGAAGSTDTQYF. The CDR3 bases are TGTGCCAGCAGGGGGGCAGCGGGAAGCACAGATACGCAGTATTTT.